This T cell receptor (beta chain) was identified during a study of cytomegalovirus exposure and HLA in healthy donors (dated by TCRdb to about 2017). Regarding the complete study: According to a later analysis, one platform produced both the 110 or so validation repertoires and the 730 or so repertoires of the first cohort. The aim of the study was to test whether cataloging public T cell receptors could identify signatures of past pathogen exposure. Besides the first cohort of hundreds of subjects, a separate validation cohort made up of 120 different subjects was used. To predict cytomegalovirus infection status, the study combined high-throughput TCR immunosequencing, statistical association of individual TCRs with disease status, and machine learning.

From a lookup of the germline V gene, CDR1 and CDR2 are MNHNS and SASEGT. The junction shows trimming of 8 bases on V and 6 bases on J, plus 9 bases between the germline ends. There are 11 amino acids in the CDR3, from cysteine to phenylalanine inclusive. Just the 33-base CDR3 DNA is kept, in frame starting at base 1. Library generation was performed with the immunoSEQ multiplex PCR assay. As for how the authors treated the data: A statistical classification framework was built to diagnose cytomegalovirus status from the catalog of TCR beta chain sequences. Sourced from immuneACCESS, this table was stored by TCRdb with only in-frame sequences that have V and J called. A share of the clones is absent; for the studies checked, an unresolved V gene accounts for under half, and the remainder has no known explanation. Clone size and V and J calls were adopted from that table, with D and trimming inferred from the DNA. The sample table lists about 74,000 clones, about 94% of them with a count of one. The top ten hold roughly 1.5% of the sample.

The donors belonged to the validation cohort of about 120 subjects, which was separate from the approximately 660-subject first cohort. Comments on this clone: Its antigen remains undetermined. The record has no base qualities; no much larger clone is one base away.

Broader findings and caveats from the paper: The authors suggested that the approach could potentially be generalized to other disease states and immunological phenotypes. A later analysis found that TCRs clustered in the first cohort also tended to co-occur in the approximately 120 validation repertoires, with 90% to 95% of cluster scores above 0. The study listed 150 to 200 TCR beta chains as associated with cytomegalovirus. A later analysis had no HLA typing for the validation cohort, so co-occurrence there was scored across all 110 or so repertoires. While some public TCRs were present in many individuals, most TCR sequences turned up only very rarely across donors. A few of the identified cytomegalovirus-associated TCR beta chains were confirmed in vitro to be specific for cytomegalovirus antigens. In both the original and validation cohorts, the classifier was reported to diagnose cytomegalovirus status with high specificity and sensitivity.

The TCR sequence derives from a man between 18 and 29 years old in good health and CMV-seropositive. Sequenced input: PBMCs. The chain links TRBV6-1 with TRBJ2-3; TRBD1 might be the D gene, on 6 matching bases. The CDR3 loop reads CASQQGDTQYF. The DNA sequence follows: TGTGCCAGCCAGCAGGGGGATACGCAGTATTTT.